A selection of T cell receptor beta chains follows, all from one sample in a study of cytomegalovirus exposure and HLA in healthy donors. The data were produced by immunoSEQ multiplex PCR, yet TCRdb's version contains in-frame clones alone and is incomplete. The profile shows about 330,000 clones, around 86% of them singletons. Sequencing was done on a sample of PBMCs. All receptors come from a young woman in good health and CMV-seronegative. Both conserved end residues are part of each CDR3. Part of the rows lack a size; the others show once, few, many or a class for expanded clones.

TRBV7-9 NA CASMVWGSQFEQFF
TRBV5-1 NA CASSSKQGLLKEQYF
TRBV18 NA CASSPTAGGNEKLFF
TRBV7-2 NA CASSKGHPGQGNQPQHF
TRBV11-2 NA CASSRRSPGQALNNEQFF
TRBV29-1 NA CSVEWQGREYEQYF
TRBV4-2 NA CASSQALLAEAYNEQFF
TRBV7-3 NA CASSLSGVGVDEQYF
TRBV5-6 NA CASTPALVNTEAFF
TRBV28 NA CASSPNLSTAVNEQFF
TRBV27 once CASSPYQAGSSYEQYF
TRBV4-1 NA CASRPIPGGSYEQYF
TRBV27 NA CASSLSTGRHGYTF
TRBV7-6 NA CASSFLGGAYNEQFF